The clone carrying this TCR beta chain was counted ten times or more. This sample was taken from a study of regulatory T cells in long-lasting Graves disease. Time point meaning: newly diagnosed GD, antithyroid drugs for less than 3 months. Preparation of the TCR library used RNA extracted from PBMCs. The junction had 10 bases not matched to a gene; V was cut back by 5 bases and J by 8 bases. Germline CDR1 is SGHAT and CDR2 is FQDESV (reference sequence). This CDR3 is 14 amino acids long. The authors built TCR beta libraries using iRepertoire HTBI primers and Arm-PCR of CDR3 regions. TCRdb re-analysed the multiplex PCR reads in MiXCR, keeping a single row per CDR3 protein. The table includes around 240,000 distinct CDR3 sequences, roughly 18% detected once. This sample also belongs to another study, concerning T cells in Graves' hyperthyroidism and ophthalmopathy. Turning to that study: With the HTBI primer set, the TCR CDR3 went through a first round of RT-PCR. In the blood, most expanded thyroid clonotypes above 0.001 appeared as well.

The origin of this receptor is a young woman with Graves disease. The rearrangement uses TRBV11-1 and TRBJ2-3; 7 bases are shared with TRBD1. Sequenced material: peripheral blood mononuclear cells (PBMCs), taken at new diagnosis, from a patient treated with antithyroid drugs. CDR3 sequence (DNA): TGTGCCAGCAGCCCAGCGACAGGGAAGGCTACGCAGTATTTT. This gives the protein CASSPATGKATQYF.